What follows is one T cell receptor beta chain and its context. This clonotype was seen many times. Its antigen is still unknown. Base qualities are not at hand, and no much larger clone is one base apart. The sample belongs to a study of T-cell reconstitution after alpha-beta-depleted transplantation in children (dated by TCRdb to about 2016). In terms of the full investigation: The study quantitatively tracked T-cell immune reconstitution after TCRalphabeta/CD19-depleted allogeneic hematopoietic cell transplantation in children using TCR repertoire profiling.

The library was built by means of PCR. This sample was sequenced with an Illumina HiSeq 2500. Molecular barcoding was employed in the preparation of TCR libraries, with unique molecular identifiers being used to normalize TCRbeta repertoire quantification. TCRdb applied fastp at Q25 and MiXCR to the public reads, then kept only in-frame beta chains. Rows are unified per CDR3 protein, each entry keeping the most common DNA and genes. This sample lists under 300,000 distinct CDR3 sequences; around 9.7% were detected once. The ten largest account for approximately 4.7% of the sample. Trimming takes 4 bases off V and 3 bases off J; junction bases not matched to a gene: 4. Spanning cysteine to phenylalanine, the CDR3 consists of 15 amino acids. Only the CDR3 portion is preserved as DNA: 45 bases, with reading frame beginning at the first base. CDR1 MGHRA and CDR2 YSYEKL are derived from the germline V gene.

This TCR was recovered from a human donor who donated a stem cell graft to a child with SCID. Material: PBMCs from the stem cell graft donor, obtained from the stem cell graft. The sequence joins TRBV4-1 to TRBJ2-3; 10 junctional bases match TRBD1. In nucleotide form, the sequence is TGCGCCAGCAGCCCTCGGACAGGGGGAACAGATACGCAGTATTTT. This sequence encodes CASSPRTGGTDTQYF.